This T cell receptor beta chain was captured by sequencing in a study of Ad26.COV2.S vaccination and SARS-CoV-2 variants. Study in general: Once, or twice with 56 days between doses, Ad26.COV2.S was given intramuscularly.

The CDR3 consists of 16 residues. In germline, CDR1 is SGHNT, CDR2 YYREEE (reference sequence). With 4 bases clipped from V and 2 bases from J, the junction kept 7 bases outside the gene matches. General observations from the study: Placebo and vaccine recipients had non-spike TCR breadth that was similar.

Treatment here: 19 received Ad26.COV2.S at low or high dose, single or two shots; roughly five received placebo; per-sample allocation not given. Material that was analyzed had been drawn on day 63 after the first vaccine or placebo injection. This clone occurred a few times. Its antigen is undetermined. Only in-frame clones appear in the TCRdb table, and some are missing; sequencing was by immunoSEQ multiplex PCR. This table has more than 300,000 clones, roughly 80% appearing once. The chain employs TRBV5-4 and TRBJ2-5; 11 positions agree with TRBD2. The specimen comprised peripheral blood, sampled in a trial of Ad26.COV2.S vaccine versus placebo. The sequence came from a person between 18 and 59 years old who received the Ad26.COV2.S COVID-19 vaccine or a placebo. The CDR3 loop reads CASSPGASGGQETQYF. The CDR3 nucleotides are TGTGCCAGCAGCCCTGGGGCTAGCGGGGGGCAAGAGACCCAGTACTTC.